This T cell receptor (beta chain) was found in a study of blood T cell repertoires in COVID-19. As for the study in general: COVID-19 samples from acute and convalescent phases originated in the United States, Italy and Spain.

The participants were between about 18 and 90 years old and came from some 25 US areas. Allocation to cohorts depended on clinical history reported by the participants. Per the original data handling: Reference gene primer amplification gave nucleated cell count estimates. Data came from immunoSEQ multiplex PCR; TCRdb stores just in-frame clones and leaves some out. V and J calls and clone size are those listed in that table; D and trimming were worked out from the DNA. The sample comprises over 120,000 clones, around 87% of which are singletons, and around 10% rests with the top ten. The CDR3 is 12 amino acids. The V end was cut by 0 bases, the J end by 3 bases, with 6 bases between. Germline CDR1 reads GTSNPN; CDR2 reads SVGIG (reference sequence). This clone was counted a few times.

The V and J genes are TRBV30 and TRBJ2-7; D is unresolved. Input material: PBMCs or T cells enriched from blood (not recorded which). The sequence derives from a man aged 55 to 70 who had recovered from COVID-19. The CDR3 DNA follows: TGTGCCTGGAGTGTGGCTGGCTACGAGCAGTACTTC. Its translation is CAWSVAGYEQYF.